The rows below give T cell receptor beta chains drawn from one sample of a study of blood T cell repertoires in COVID-19. The repertoire was sequenced with immunoSEQ multiplex PCR; TCRdb's copy has only in-frame clones and lacks some. The table includes a few hundred thousand clones, 70% to 85% detected once. The sequenced material came from peripheral blood. These receptors were taken from a woman aged 35 to 49 who had recovered from COVID-19. The CDR3 runs from the conserved cysteine through the conserved F or W. The D gene is left open where the match is weak.

>.|TRBJ2-7|TRBV28
CASRLQGSYEQYF
>TRBD1|TRBJ1-5|TRBV19
CASSIDRGNQPQHF
>.|TRBJ1-1|TRBV13
CASSLAFRENTEAFF
>.|TRBJ1-6|TRBV7-2
CASSLRDTYNSPLHF
>TRBD1|TRBJ2-7|TRBV9
CASSGGDRRAYEQYF
>.|TRBJ2-2|TRBV29-1
CSVAPAGELFF
>.|TRBJ2-3|TRBV30
CAWSWGGGNTDTQYF
>.|TRBJ1-2|TRBV5-1
CASTPFAGSSDGYTF
>.|TRBJ2-5|TRBV7-8
CASSLKRVTSLRETQYF
>TRBD2|TRBJ2-1|TRBV19
CASSITSGPPYNEQFF